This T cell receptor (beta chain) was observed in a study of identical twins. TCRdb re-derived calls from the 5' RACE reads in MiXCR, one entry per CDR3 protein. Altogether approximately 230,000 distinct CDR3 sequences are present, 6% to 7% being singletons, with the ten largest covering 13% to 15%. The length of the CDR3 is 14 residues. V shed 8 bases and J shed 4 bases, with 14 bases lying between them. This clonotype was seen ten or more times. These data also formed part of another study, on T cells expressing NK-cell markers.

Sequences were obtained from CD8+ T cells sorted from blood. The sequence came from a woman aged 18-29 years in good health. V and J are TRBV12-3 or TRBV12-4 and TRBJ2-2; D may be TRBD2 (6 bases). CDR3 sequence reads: CASQGLPFTGELFF. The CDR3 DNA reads TGTGCCAGCCAGGGACTGCCGTTCACCGGGGAGCTGTTTTTT.